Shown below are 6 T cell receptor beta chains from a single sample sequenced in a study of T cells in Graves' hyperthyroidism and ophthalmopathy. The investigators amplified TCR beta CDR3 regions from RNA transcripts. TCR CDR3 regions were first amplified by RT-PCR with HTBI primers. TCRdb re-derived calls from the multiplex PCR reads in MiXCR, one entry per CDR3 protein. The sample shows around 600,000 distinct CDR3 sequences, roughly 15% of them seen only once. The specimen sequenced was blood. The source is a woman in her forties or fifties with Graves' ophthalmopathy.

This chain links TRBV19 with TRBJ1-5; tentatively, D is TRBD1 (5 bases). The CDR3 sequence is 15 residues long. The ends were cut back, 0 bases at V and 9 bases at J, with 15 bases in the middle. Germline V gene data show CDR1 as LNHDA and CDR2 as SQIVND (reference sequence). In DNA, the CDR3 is TGTGCCAGTAGTATAGATCCCCTACCCAGGGCGCCCCAGCATTTT. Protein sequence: CASSIDPLPRAPQHF.

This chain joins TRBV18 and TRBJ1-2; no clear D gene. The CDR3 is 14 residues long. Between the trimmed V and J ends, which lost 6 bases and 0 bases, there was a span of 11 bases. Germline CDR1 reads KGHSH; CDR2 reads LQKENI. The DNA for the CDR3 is TGTGCCAGCTCCCCAAGGCTAGCTAACTATGGCTACACCTTC. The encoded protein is CASSPRLANYGYTF.

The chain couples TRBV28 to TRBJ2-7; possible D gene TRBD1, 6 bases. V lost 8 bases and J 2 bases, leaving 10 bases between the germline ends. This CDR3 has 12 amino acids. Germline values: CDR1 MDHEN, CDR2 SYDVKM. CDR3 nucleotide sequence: TGTGCCAGCCAGGGGCCAACCTACGAGCAGTACTTC. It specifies CASQGPTYEQYF.

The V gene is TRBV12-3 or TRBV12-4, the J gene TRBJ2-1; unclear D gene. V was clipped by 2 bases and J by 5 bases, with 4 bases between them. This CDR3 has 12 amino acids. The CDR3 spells CASSLTNNEQFF. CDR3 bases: TGTGCCAGCAGTTTAACCAACAATGAGCAGTTCTTC.

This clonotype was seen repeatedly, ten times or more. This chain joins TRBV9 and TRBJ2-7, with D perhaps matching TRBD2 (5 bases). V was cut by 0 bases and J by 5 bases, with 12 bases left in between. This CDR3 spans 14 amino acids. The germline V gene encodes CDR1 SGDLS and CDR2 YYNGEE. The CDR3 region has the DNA TGTGCCAGCAGCGTAGTGGACGGGCGGGACGAGCAGTACTTC. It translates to CASSVVDGRDEQYF.

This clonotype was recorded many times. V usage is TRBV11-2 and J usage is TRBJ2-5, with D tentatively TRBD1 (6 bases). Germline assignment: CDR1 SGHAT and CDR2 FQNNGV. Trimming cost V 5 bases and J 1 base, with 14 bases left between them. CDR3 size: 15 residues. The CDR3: CASSLGQRPQETQYF. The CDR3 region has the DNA TGTGCCAGCAGCCTCGGACAGCGACCCCAAGAGACCCAGTACTTC.